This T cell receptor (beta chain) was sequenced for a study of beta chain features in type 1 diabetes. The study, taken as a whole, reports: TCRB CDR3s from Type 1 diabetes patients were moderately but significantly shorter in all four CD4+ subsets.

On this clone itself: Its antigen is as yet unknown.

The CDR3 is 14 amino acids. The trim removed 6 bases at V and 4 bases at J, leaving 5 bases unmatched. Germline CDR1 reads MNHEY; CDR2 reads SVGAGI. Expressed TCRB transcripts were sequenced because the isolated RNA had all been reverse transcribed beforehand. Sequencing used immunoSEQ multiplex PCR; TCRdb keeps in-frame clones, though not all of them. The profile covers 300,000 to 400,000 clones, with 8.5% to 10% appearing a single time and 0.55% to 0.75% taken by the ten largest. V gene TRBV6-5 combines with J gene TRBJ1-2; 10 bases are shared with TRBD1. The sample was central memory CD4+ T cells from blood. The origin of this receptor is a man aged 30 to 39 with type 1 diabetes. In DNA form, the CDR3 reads TGTGCCAGCAGAAAGGGACAGGGGTCCTATGGCTACACCTTC. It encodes CASRKGQGSYGYTF.